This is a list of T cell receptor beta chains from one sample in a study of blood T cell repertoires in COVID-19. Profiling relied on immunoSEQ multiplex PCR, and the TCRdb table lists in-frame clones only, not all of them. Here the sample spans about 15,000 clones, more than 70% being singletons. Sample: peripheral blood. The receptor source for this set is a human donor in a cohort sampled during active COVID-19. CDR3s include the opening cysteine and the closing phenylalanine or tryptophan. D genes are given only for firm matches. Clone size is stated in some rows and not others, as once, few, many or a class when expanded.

CSASSVDNEQFF	TGCAGTGCTAGTTCTGTCGACAATGAGCAGTTCTTC	once	TRBV20-1	TRBJ2-1	.
CASSRTGSYGYTF	TGTGCCAGCTCACGGACAGGATCCTATGGCTACACCTTC	.	TRBV18	TRBJ1-2	TRBD1
CASSEVGGSSYNSPLHF	TGTGCCAGCAGTGAAGTAGGAGGGAGCTCCTATAATTCACCCCTCCACTTT	.	TRBV6-1	TRBJ1-6	.
CASEGEGQPQHF	TGTGCCAGCGAAGGAGAGGGCCAGCCCCAGCATTTT	.	TRBV6-5	TRBJ1-5	.
CASTTGVVEKLFF	TGTGCCAGCACAACAGGGGTTGTGGAAAAACTGTTTTTT	.	TRBV28	TRBJ1-4	TRBD1
CASSQGYTSDDYNEQFF	TGCGCCAGCAGCCAAGGCTATACTAGCGACGACTACAATGAGCAGTTCTTC	.	TRBV4-3	TRBJ2-1	TRBD2
CASSLNRGFYGYTF	TGTGCCAGCAGCTTAAACAGGGGCTTCTATGGCTACACCTTC	.	TRBV7-2	TRBJ1-2	TRBD1
CASSPGGRPNTGELFF	TGTGCCAGCAGCCCGGGGGGGCGGCCCAACACCGGGGAGCTGTTTTTT	.	TRBV5-4	TRBJ2-2	TRBD2
CASSPLGDSYEQYF	TGTGCCAGCTCACCACTTGGGGACAGCTACGAGCAGTACTTC	.	TRBV18	TRBJ2-7	TRBD1
CASSAEEGQGVVNEQFF	TGTGCCAGCAGTGCAGAGGAGGGACAGGGGGTTGTTAATGAGCAGTTCTTC	.	TRBV9	TRBJ2-1	TRBD1
CASRTGTANNEKLFF	TGTGCCAGCAGGACTGGGACAGCAAATAATGAAAAACTGTTTTTT	.	TRBV6-5	TRBJ1-4	TRBD1
CASSTGTGGNSPLHF	TGTGCCAGCAGCACTGGGACAGGCGGCAATTCACCCCTCCACTTT	.	TRBV9	TRBJ1-6	TRBD1
CASSSRGGSDSNQPQHF	TGTGCCAGCAGCTCAAGGGGGGGCAGCGATAGCAATCAGCCCCAGCATTTT	.	TRBV7-2	TRBJ1-5	.
CASSKETGELFF	TGCGCCAGCAGCAAGGAGACCGGGGAGCTGTTTTTT	.	TRBV10-2	TRBJ2-2	.
CASSQDASGGWGEQYF	TGCGCCAGCAGCCAAGATGCCAGCGGGGGGTGGGGTGAGCAGTACTTC	once	TRBV4-1	TRBJ2-7	TRBD2
CASSHARGSHGYTF	TGTGCCAGCAGCCACGCACGGGGGTCCCATGGCTACACCTTC	once	TRBV3-1/TRBV3-2	TRBJ1-2	.
CATSATGTGREYEQYF	TGTGCCACCAGTGCTACCGGGACAGGGAGGGAGTACGAGCAGTACTTC	.	TRBV24-1	TRBJ2-7	TRBD1
CASSQARGNYNEQFF	TGTGCCAGCAGCCAAGCCCGGGGGAACTACAATGAGCAGTTCTTC	.	TRBV4-2	TRBJ2-1	.
CAISLRDRMYEQYF	TGTGCCATCAGTTTACGGGACAGGATGTACGAGCAGTACTTC	.	TRBV10-3	TRBJ2-7	TRBD1
CATSRDRQEADTQYF	TGTGCCACCAGCAGAGATAGACAGGAGGCAGATACGCAGTATTTT	.	TRBV15	TRBJ2-3	.
CASSVGPGEGNTIYF	TGTGCCAGCAGCGTAGGGCCCGGGGAGGGAAACACCATATATTTT	few	TRBV9	TRBJ1-3	.
CASSLGGGRSHSGANVLTF	TGTGCCAGCAGCTTAGGAGGGGGTAGGAGCCACTCTGGGGCCAACGTCCTGACTTTC	.	TRBV7-9	TRBJ2-6	.